Included here is one T cell receptor beta chain sequence, with context. The data were obtained in a study of blood T cell repertoires in COVID-19. The germline V gene encodes CDR1 SNHLY and CDR2 FYNNEI. The CDR3 contains 13 residues. V was trimmed by 1 base and J by 7 bases, leaving 8 bases between them. Methods used by the authors: Reference gene primer amplification in the assay estimated nucleated cell counts. Clones were read by immunoSEQ multiplex PCR, and TCRdb kept only the in-frame ones, dropping some. V and J calls and clone size are as listed in that table; D and trimming were resolved from the DNA. The sample lists more than 130,000 clones, 88% occurring once.

This TCR was recovered from a man aged 45-65 years with active or convalescent COVID-19. This sequence joins TRBV2 and TRBJ1-5; unclear D gene. The sequenced sample was peripheral blood. CDR3 sequence: CASSEVDSQPQHF. DNA for the CDR3: TGTGCCAGCAGTGAAGTAGATTCGCAGCCCCAGCATTTT.